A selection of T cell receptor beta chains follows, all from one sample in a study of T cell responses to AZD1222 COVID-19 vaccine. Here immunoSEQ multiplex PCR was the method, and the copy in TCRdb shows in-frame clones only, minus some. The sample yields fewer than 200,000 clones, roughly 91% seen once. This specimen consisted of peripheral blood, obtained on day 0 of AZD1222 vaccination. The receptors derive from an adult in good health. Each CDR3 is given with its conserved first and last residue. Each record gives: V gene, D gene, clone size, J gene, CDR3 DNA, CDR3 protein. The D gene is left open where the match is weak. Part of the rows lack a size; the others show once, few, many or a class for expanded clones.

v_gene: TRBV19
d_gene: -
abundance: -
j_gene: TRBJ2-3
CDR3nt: TGTGCCAGTAGTATGGGGGTTGGGCCAGATACGCAGTATTTT
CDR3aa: CASSMGVGPDTQYF

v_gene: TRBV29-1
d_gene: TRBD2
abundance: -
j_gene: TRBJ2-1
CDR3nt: TGCAGCGTTGCGCCTCTAGCGGGGAGCGCCAATGAGCAGTTCTTC
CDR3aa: CSVAPLAGSANEQFF

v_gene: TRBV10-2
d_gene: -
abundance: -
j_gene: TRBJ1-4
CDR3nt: TGCGCCAGCAGTGAGCAGCCAGAAGCAACTAATGAAAAACTGTTTTTT
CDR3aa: CASSEQPEATNEKLFF

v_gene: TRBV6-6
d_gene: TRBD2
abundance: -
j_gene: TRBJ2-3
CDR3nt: TGTGCCAGCACCGCCCGACTAGCGGGGAGCACAGATACGCAGTATTTT
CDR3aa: CASTARLAGSTDTQYF

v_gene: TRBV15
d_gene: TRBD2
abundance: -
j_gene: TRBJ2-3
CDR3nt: TGTGCCACCAGCAACGCGGGGGGCGAAAGGAGAGATACGCAGTATTTT
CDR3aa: CATSNAGGERRDTQYF

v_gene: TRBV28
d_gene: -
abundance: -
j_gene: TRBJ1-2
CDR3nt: TGTGCCAGCAGTCCGAGACAGCGTAACTATGGCTACACCTTC
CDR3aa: CASSPRQRNYGYTF

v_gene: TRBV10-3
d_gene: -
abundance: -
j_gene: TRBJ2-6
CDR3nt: TGTGCCATCAGAGGCAGGCCCTCCCGCAGGGCTGGGGCCAACGTCCTGACTTTC
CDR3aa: CAIRGRPSRRAGANVLTF

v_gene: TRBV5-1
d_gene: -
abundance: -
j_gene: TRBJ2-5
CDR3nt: TGCGCCACAGGGGTTTCCCACCAAGAGACCCAGTACTTC
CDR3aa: CATGVSHQETQYF

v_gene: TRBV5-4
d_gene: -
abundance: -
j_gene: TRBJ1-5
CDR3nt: TGTGCCAGCAGCTTGGCTGGGGATCAGCCCCAGCATTTT
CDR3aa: CASSLAGDQPQHF

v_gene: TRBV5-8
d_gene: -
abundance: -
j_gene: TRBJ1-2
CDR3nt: TGTGCCAGCAGCTTGGGGCTACGCTCACCCAACTATGGCTACACCTTC
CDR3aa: CASSLGLRSPNYGYTF

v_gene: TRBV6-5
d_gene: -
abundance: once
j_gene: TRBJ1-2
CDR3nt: TGTGCCAGTTCGGAGCGGGCAGGGCATATGGGGTTC
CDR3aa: CASSERAGHMGF

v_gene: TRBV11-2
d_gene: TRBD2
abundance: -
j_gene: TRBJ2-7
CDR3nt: TGTGCCAGCAGCCCGGGACTAGCGTTTGAGCAGTACTTC
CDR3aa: CASSPGLAFEQYF

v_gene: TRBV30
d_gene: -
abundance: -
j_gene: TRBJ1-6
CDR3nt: TGTGCCTGGATCGGGGACCCGAATTCACCCCTCCACTTT
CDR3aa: CAWIGDPNSPLHF

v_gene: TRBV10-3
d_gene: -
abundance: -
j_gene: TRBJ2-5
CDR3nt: TGTGCCACCCTAGGTGGAGCTGAAGAGACCCAGTACTTC
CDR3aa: CATLGGAEETQYF

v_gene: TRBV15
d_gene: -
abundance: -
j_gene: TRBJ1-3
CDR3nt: TGTGCCACCAGCAGAGATTTGGTCGGGGCCCTCTCTGGAAACACCATATATTTT
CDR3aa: CATSRDLVGALSGNTIYF

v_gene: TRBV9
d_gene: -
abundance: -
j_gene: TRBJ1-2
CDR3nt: TGTGCCAGCAGCCTCGACCTAGGGGGCTACACCTTC
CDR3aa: CASSLDLGGYTF

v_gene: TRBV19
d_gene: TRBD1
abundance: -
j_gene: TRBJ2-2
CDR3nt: TGTGCCAGTGTGGGGACAGCGAACACCGGGGAGCTGTTTTTT
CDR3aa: CASVGTANTGELFF

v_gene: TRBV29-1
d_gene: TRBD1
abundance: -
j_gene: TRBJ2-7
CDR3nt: TGCAGCGTCGGCCCGGGACAGGGACTCTACGAGCAGTACTTC
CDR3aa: CSVGPGQGLYEQYF

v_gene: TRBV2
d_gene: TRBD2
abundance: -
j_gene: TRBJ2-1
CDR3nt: TGTGCCAGCAGCCCCACTAGCGGGACCTCCTACAATGAGCAGTTCTTC
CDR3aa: CASSPTSGTSYNEQFF

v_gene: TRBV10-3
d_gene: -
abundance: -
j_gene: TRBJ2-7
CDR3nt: TGTGCCATCGGAGACAGGGCGGGAGGCAGCTACGAGCAGTACTTC
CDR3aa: CAIGDRAGGSYEQYF

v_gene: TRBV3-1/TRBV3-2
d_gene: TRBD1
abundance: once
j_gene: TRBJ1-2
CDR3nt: TGTGCCAGCAGCCCCGGGACAGGGTGGAGTGGCTACACCTTC
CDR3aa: CASSPGTGWSGYTF

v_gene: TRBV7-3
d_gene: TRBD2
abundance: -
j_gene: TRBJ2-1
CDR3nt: TGTGCCAGCAGCCCGAATCAAGTAGCGGGAGAGCAGTTCTTC
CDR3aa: CASSPNQVAGEQFF

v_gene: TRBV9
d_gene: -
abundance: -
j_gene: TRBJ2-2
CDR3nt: TGTGCCAGCAGCGTAGACGGGAGAACCACCGGGGAGCTGTTTTTT
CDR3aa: CASSVDGRTTGELFF

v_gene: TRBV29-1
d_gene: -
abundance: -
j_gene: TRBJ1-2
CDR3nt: TGCAGCGTTGAATTCCAGGCCGGCCACTATGGCTACACCTTC
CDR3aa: CSVEFQAGHYGYTF

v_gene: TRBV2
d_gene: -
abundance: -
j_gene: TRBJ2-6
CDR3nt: TGTGCCAGCGCTGACTCTGGGGCCAACGTCCTGACTTTC
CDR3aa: CASADSGANVLTF

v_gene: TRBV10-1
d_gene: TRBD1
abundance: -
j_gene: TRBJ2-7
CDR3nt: TGCGCCAGCAGTGAGTCGGGACAGATCTACGAGCAGTACTTC
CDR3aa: CASSESGQIYEQYF

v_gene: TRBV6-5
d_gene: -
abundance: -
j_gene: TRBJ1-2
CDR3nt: TGTGCCAGCAGTAGAACAGTCTTCTATGGCTACACCTTC
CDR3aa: CASSRTVFYGYTF

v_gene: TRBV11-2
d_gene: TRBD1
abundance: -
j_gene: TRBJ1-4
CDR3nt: TGTGCCAGCAGCCCCCCCGGGACAGGGTATGAAAAACTGTTTTTT
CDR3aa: CASSPPGTGYEKLFF

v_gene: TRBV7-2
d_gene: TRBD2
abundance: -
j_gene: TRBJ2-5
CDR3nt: TGTGCCAGCAGCCTCAGCGGGAGTTATGAGACCCAGTACTTC
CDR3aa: CASSLSGSYETQYF

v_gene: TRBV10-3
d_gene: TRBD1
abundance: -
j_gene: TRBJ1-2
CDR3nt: TGTGCCATCAGTGAGGTCGGCGGGACAGGGGTTGGCTACACCTTC
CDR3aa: CAISEVGGTGVGYTF

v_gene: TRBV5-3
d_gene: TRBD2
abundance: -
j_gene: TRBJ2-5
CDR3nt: TGTGCCAGAAGCGCGACTAGCGGGGGGCCTACAACTAACCAAGAGACCCAGTACTTC
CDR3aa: CARSATSGGPTTNQETQYF

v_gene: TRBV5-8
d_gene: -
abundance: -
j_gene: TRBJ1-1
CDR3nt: TGTGCCAGCAGCTTGGCCACAGGCCAAACTATGAACACTGAAGCTTTCTTT
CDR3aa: CASSLATGQTMNTEAFF

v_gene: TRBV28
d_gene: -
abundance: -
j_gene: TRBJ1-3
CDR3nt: TGTGCCAGCAGGCGGGGGGGAGGAAACACCATATATTTT
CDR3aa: CASRRGGGNTIYF

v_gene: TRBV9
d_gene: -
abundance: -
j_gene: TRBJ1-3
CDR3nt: TGTGCCAGCAGCCTTGACAGGCCCTCTGGAAACACCATATATTTT
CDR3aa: CASSLDRPSGNTIYF

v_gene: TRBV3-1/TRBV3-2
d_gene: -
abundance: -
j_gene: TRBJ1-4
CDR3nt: TGTGCCAGCAGCCGGACAGCCGAAAAACTGTTTTTT
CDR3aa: CASSRTAEKLFF

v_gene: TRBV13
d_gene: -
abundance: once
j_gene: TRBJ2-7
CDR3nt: TGTGCCAGCAGCTTAGGAGAATCCTACGAGCAGTACTTC
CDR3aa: CASSLGESYEQYF

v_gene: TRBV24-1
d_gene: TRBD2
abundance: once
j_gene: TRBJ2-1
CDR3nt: TGTGCCACCAGTTACGGTGGGACTAGCGGGGATGAGCAGTTCTTC
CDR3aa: CATSYGGTSGDEQFF

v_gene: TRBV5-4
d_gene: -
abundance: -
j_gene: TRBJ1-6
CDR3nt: TGTGCCAGCAGCTTTGGAGGTGGTTTGGGTTCACCCCTCCACTTT
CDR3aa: CASSFGGGLGSPLHF

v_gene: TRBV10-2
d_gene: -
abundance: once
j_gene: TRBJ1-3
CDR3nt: TGCGCCAGCAGCCCGGGGGAAACTGGAAACACCATATATTTT
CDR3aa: CASSPGETGNTIYF

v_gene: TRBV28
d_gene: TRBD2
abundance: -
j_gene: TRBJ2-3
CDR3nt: TGTGCCAGCAGTTTTTTCCCTAGCGGGAGGGCCTGGGATACGCAGTATTTT
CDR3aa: CASSFFPSGRAWDTQYF

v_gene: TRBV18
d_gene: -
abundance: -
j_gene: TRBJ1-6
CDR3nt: TGTGCCAGCTCACCACGGGCGTGGGCTGATAATTCACCCCTCCACTTT
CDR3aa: CASSPRAWADNSPLHF

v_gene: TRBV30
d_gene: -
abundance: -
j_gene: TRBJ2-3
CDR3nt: TGTGCCTGGAGTTCAACAGATACGCAGTATTTT
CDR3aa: CAWSSTDTQYF

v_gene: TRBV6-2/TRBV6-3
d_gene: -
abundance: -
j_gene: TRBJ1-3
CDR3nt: TGTGCCAGCAGTTTTGGCCTCTCTGGAAACACCATATATTTT
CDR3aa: CASSFGLSGNTIYF

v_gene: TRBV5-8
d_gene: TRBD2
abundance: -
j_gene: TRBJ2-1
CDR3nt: TGTGCCAGCAGCTTCGGGGCTAGCGGGCAATACAATGAGCAGTTCTTC
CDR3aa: CASSFGASGQYNEQFF

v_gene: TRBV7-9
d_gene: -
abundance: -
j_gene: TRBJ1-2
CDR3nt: TGTGCCAGCAGCTTAGCTGGGGCAGGGAAACTCGGTGGCTACACCTTC
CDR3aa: CASSLAGAGKLGGYTF

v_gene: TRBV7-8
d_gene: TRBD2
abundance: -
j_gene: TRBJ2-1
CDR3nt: TGTGCCAGCAGCTCGAGCGGGGGCGGGAGTTACAATGAGCAGTTCTTC
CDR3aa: CASSSSGGGSYNEQFF

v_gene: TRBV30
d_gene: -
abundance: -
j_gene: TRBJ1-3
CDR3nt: TGTGGGGAGGCAGCTGGAAACACCATATATTTT
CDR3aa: CGEAAGNTIYF

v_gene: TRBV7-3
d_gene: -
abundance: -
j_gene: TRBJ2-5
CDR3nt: TGTGCCAGCAGCATCGGCGGGATACAAGAGACCCAGTACTTC
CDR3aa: CASSIGGIQETQYF

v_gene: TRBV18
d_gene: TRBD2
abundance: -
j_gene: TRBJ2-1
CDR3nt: TGTGCCAGCTCACCACCGGGTAGCGGGAGTGATGGTGAGCAGTTCTTC
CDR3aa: CASSPPGSGSDGEQFF

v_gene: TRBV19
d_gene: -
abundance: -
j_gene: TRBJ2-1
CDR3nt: TGTGCCAGTAGGTCGGACCGAAGCTCCTACAATGAGCAGTTCTTC
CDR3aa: CASRSDRSSYNEQFF

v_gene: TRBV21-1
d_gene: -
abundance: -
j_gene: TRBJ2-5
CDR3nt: TGTGCCAGCAGCCCCGCGTCCCCTCTGCGCTATAGCGAATTTGGCCGCCAAGAGACCCAGTACTTC
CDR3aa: CASSPASPLRYSEFGRQETQYF

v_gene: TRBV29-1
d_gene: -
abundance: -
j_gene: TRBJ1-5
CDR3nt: TGCAGCGTTGAACAGTTCCCTGGGGAGCCCCAGCATTTT
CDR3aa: CSVEQFPGEPQHF

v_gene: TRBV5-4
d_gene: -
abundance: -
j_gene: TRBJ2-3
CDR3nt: TGTGCCAGCAGCTTTGGGGGCCCAACAGATACGCAGTATTTT
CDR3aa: CASSFGGPTDTQYF

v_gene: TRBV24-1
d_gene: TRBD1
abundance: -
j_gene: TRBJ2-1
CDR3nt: TGTGCCACCAGTGGGGTCGGGACAGGGGGTCCAAATGAGCAGTTCTTC
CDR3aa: CATSGVGTGGPNEQFF

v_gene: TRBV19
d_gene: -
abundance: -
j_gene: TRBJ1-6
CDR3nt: TGTGCCAGTAGTAAGCAGAGTTTTCCCCTCCACTTT
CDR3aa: CASSKQSFPLHF

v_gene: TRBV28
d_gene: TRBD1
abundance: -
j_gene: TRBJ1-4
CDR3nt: TGTGCCAGCAGGGGGACAGGGGGAAAACTGTTTTTT
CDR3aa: CASRGTGGKLFF

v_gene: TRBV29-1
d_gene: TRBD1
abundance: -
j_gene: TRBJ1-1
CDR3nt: TGCAGCGTTTTACCGGGACAGGGTTGGACTGAAGCTTTCTTT
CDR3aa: CSVLPGQGWTEAFF

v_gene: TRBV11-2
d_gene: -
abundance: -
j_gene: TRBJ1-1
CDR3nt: TGTGCCAGCAGCTTAGGCCGGGACTCAGCTTTCTTT
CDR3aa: CASSLGRDSAFF

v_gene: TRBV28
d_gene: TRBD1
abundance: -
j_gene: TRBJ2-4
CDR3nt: TGTGCCAGCAGTTTAGTGGACAGGGCGAAAAACATTCAGTACTTC
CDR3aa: CASSLVDRAKNIQYF